This T cell receptor beta chain was profiled in a study of blood T cell repertoires in COVID-19. At the level of the study: Spain, Italy and the United States supplied samples that represented acute and convalescent COVID-19.

As originally analysed: Cell counts per sample came from amplifying reference gene primers. Method: immunoSEQ multiplex PCR; TCRdb's copy keeps in-frame clones and lacks some. V and J calls and clone size are given by that table; D and trimming were obtained from the DNA. The repertoire holds some 77,000 clones, roughly 89% seen once, with 4.3% in the top ten. The sequenced sample consisted of peripheral blood. This receptor was taken from a woman older than 75 with active or convalescent COVID-19.

CDR3 loop: CASSEFRGSGEKLFF. The CDR3 region has the DNA TGTGCCAGCAGTGAATTTAGGGGAAGTGGGGAAAAACTGTTTTTT. This chain joins TRBV25-1 and TRBJ1-4; weak D call: TRBD1 (5 bases). Germline loops: CDR1 MGHDK, CDR2 SYGVNS. The CDR3 sequence is 15 residues long. V shed 1 base and J shed 8 bases, with 14 bases lying between them.